This TCR beta chain was recovered during a study of T cells after yellow fever vaccination. As for the study in general: It was SMART-Seq v4 Ultra Low Input that prepared the fractions with low cell numbers. General observations from the study: Post-booster samples contained most primary-vaccination clones (about 96% CD4, less than 90% CD8).

A single record per CDR3 protein comes from TCRdb applying MiXCR to the 5' RACE reads. The data show roughly 500,000 distinct CDR3 sequences, 15% to 20% seen once. For this clonotype: Its antigen remains unidentified.

Germline loops: CDR1 MNHEY, CDR2 SVGAGI. Trimming stripped 4 bases from V and 5 bases from J, with 14 bases between. The CDR3 sequence is 14 residues long. The chain combines TRBV6-5 with TRBJ2-5; weak D call: TRBD1 (6 bases). Here the sequenced sample was PBMCs, taken 15 days after the yellow fever booster vaccination. The source of this sequence is a man aged 30-40 years who received the YFV17D yellow fever vaccine. CDR3 protein: CASSSLGAAETQYF. CDR3 DNA: TGTGCCAGCAGTTCCCTGGGGGCGGCGGAGACCCAGTACTTC.